Presented here are 18 T cell receptor beta chains from one specimen sequenced in a study of control samples from healthy donors and cancer patients. Assay used: immunoSEQ multiplex PCR; TCRdb lists only in-frame clones, some missing. Of some 140,000 clones in the sample, approximately 86% were seen once. The sequenced material came from blood. All receptors come from a woman aged 25 to 39 in good health.

The genes are TRBV7-2 and TRBJ2-1; 8 positions agree with TRBD2. Per germline, CDR1 SGHTA and CDR2 FQGNSA. This CDR3 has 15 residues. The V segment lost 5 bases and the J segment 4 bases; nucleotides outside the gene matches: 7. The CDR3 DNA follows: TGTGCCAGCAGCCCACGGGCGGGAGGTTACAATGAGCAGTTCTTC. Its protein is CASSPRAGGYNEQFF.

The chain recombines TRBV6-6 with TRBJ2-3; 8 positions agree with TRBD1. This CDR3 is built from 16 residues. V gave up 7 bases and J gave up 3 bases; unmatched junction bases: 12. CDR1 is MNHNY, CDR2 SVGAGI, per germline (reference sequence). Here the CDR3 reads CASILGVGQGTDTQYF. CDR3 DNA sequence: TGTGCCAGCATCCTAGGAGTCGGACAGGGAACAGATACGCAGTATTTT.

This clone has only one observation. This chain joins TRBV25-1 and TRBJ2-1; 10 bases match TRBD2. The trim removed 0 bases at V and 3 bases at J, leaving 8 bases unmatched. The germline V gene encodes CDR1 MGHDK and CDR2 SYGVNS. The CDR3 contains 18 residues. Here the CDR3 reads CASSEYRALAGVYNEQFF. DNA of the CDR3: TGTGCCAGCAGTGAATATCGAGCGCTAGCGGGAGTCTACAATGAGCAGTTCTTC.

This chain links TRBV2 with TRBJ2-2; a possible D gene is TRBD1 (6 bases). V dropped 5 bases and J dropped 1 base, with 14 bases sitting between them. CDR1 is SNHLY and CDR2 is FYNNEI in the germline V gene. The CDR3 has 16 amino acids. This CDR3 is CASSTETGENTGELFF. Here the CDR3 DNA reads TGTGCCAGCAGTACCGAGACAGGAGAGAACACCGGGGAGCTGTTTTTT.

The chain recombines TRBV28 with TRBJ1-1, with D hard to call. Trimming removed 3 bases at V and 3 bases at J, with 5 bases between. The CDR3 has 12 residues. CDR1 and CDR2 from the germline V gene are MDHEN and SYDVKM. This chain's CDR3 is CASSLAYTEAFF. The CDR3, as DNA: TGTGCCAGCAGTTTGGCATACACTGAAGCTTTCTTT.

This chain links TRBV21-1 with TRBJ1-4; TRBD1 reflects the table's D call only, with no check against the DNA. TRBV21-1 is assigned pseudogene status. There are 15 residues in the CDR3. Written as DNA, the CDR3 is TGTGCCAGCAGCAAAGCAAGGGGTAGCCGTGAAAAACTGTTTTTT. Amino acids: CASSKARGSREKLFF.

The chain carries TRBV10-1 and TRBJ2-1, with D perhaps TRBD1 (6 bases). V was pared by 3 bases and J by 9 bases, with 12 bases between. The CDR3 totals 13 residues. Per germline, CDR1 WNHNN and CDR2 SYGVQD (reference sequence). The CDR3 DNA reads TGCGCCAGCAGTGAAATACTAGGGGGTGAGCAGTTCTTC. It codes for CASSEILGGEQFF.

The chain is built from TRBV5-1 and TRBJ1-1; no clear D gene. This CDR3 has 14 amino acids. The germline V gene encodes CDR1 SGHRS and CDR2 YFSETQ. V dropped 0 bases and J dropped 0 bases, with 6 bases sitting between them. In DNA, the CDR3 is TGCGCCAGCAGCTTGGAAAAGCTGAACACTGAAGCTTTCTTT. Its translation is CASSLEKLNTEAFF.

This CDR3 reads CASSASQGAGNTIYF. The CDR3 nucleotides read TGTGCCAGTAGTGCCTCACAGGGCGCAGGAAACACCATATATTTT. The gene calls are TRBV19 and TRBJ1-3; possibly TRBD1 for D (6 bases). There are 15 residues in the CDR3. With 5 bases removed from V and 4 bases from J, the gap between germline ends came to 15 bases. Germline loops: CDR1 LNHDA, CDR2 SQIVND (reference sequence).

Comment on this clone: One junction end does not reproduce the germline sequence, and a read error may be involved. V gene TRBV7-7 combines with J gene TRBJ2-3; 9 nucleotides line up with TRBD2. This CDR3 comprises 14 residues. From germline, CDR1 is SSHAT and CDR2 FNYEAQ (reference sequence). The CDR3 is CASSSGLAIDTQYF. As DNA, the CDR3 is TGTGCTAGCAGCTCCGGACTAGCGATTGATACGCAGTATTTT.

The rearrangement uses TRBV10-3 and TRBJ1-5; a weak D match, TRBD1 (6 bases). In germline, CDR1 is ENHRY, CDR2 SYGVKD. The V and J ends lost 10 bases and 2 bases respectively, with 18 bases between them. This CDR3 comprises 15 residues. CDR3 in DNA: TGTGCCAGCGGTACAGACAGGTCGGGCAATCAGCCCCAGCATTTT. Translated, it gives CASGTDRSGNQPQHF.

The gene calls are TRBV5-1 and TRBJ1-2; 7 positions match TRBD1. The germline V gene encodes CDR1 SGHRS and CDR2 YFSETQ. With 4 bases clipped from V and 4 bases from J, the junction kept 16 bases outside the gene matches. The CDR3 extends over 17 amino acids. CDR3: CASSPGWVTGNAYGYTF. In DNA form, the CDR3 reads TGCGCCAGCAGCCCTGGGTGGGTGACAGGGAACGCCTATGGCTACACCTTC. Combining the CDR3 with reference TRBV5-1 and TRBJ1-2 gives the whole variable domain KAGVTQTPRYLIKTRGQQVTLSCSPISGHRSVSWYQQTPGQGLQFLFEYFSETQRNKGNFPGRFSGRQFSNSRSEMNVSTLELGDSALYLCASSPGWVTGNAYGYTFGSGTRLTVV.

This chain uses TRBV7-3 with TRBJ2-3; 7 bases are a match to TRBD1. CDR3 length: 16 residues. With 7 bases clipped from V and 1 base from J, the junction kept 11 bases outside the gene matches. In germline, CDR1 is SGHTA, CDR2 FQGTGA. The CDR3 region is CASNPGGGLGTDTQYF. The CDR3 nucleotides are TGTGCCAGCAACCCAGGGGGTGGGTTGGGCACAGATACGCAGTATTTT.

The rearrangement joins TRBV2 to TRBJ2-2; 8 bases are shared with TRBD2. CDR1 SNHLY and CDR2 FYNNEI come from the germline V gene. J lost 5 bases, V lost 3 bases, and 5 bases had no gene match. This CDR3 region has 15 residues. CDR3 coding DNA: TGTGCCAGCAGTGATGGAGCGGGAGATACCGGGGAGCTGTTTTTT. Translating gives CASSDGAGDTGELFF.

The chain uses TRBV10-3 and TRBJ2-1, with 8 bases lining up with TRBD2. The CDR3 is made up of 15 amino acids. CDR1 and CDR2 (germline): ENHRY, SYGVKD. Trimming at V came to 4 bases and at J to 4 bases, leaving 6 bases not matched to a gene. The CDR3 bases are TGTGCCATCAGTGTCAGCGGGAGCACGTACAATGAGCAGTTCTTC. Its translation: CAISVSGSTYNEQFF.

The chain links TRBV3-1 (or the pseudogene TRBV3-2) to TRBJ1-5; the D gene is possibly TRBD1 (5 bases). The germline CDR1 and CDR2 sequences are LGHDT and YNNKEL (reference sequence). V lost 1 base and J lost 5, with 9 bases in between. This CDR3 region has 14 residues. The CDR3 nucleotides are TGTGCCAGCAGCCAAGGGACACCTCATCAGCCCCAGCATTTT. Residues: CASSQGTPHQPQHF.

The V and J genes are TRBV18 and TRBJ2-7; D ambiguous. The germline gives CDR1 KGHSH, CDR2 LQKENI. V lost 0 bases, J lost 3 bases, and 6 bases lay in between. The CDR3 contains 13 residues. CDR3 sequence (DNA): TGTGCCAGCTCACCACCCAACATCTACGAGCAGTACTTC. Residues: CASSPPNIYEQYF.

This chain joins TRBV19 and TRBJ1-2, with TRBD1 as a possible D gene (6 bases). The CDR3 is 15 residues long. V was shortened by 5 bases and J by 5 bases, with 18 bases between the two germline ends. Germline V gives CDR1 LNHDA, CDR2 SQIVND (reference sequence). CDR3 coding DNA: TGTGCCAGTAGTGCAGGACAGACCACGTGGTATGGCTACACCTTC. Translation: CASSAGQTTWYGYTF.